The subject of this entry is one T cell receptor (beta chain). Its antigen is unidentified. The sample originates from a study of T cell responses to AZD1222 COVID-19 vaccine. J gave up 4 bases and V 3 bases, and 5 bases lay outside the gene matches. The CDR3 contains 13 residues. Germline CDR1 DFQATT, CDR2 SNEGSKA (reference sequence). The protocol was immunoSEQ multiplex PCR, while the TCRdb copy is restricted to in-frame clones and leaves out a portion. The profile shows about 120,000 clones, around 93% of them singletons. The study, taken as a whole, reports: Only 5 to 7 individuals given AZD1222 were seropositive at baseline. Compared with day 0, the breadth and depth of the Spike-specific TCR repertoire rose significantly after two doses of AZD1222. Sampling captured repertoires only after the peak T cell response.

The clonotype originates from an adult in good health. The J gene is TRBJ1-1, the V gene TRBV20-1; TRBD1 aligns across 7 bases. The sample in question was peripheral blood, obtained on day 0 of AZD1222 vaccination. The CDR3 loop reads CSASNAGGTEAFF. CDR3 in DNA: TGCAGTGCTAGTAATGCAGGGGGCACTGAAGCTTTCTTT.